The 15 T cell receptor beta chains in this list originate from one sample, sequenced in a study of T cell clones after liver transplantation. Sequencing used immunoSEQ multiplex PCR; TCRdb keeps in-frame clones, though not all of them. The repertoire includes just over 9,000 clones, approximately 79% of them detected once, and about 17% sits in the top ten. Material: CD8+ T cells from blood, obtained before liver transplant. These receptors all stem from a human donor who received a liver transplant.

This sequence joins TRBV27 and TRBJ2-7, with 7 bases matching TRBD1. J was trimmed by 5 bases and V by 4 bases; bases with no gene match: 11. This CDR3 has 15 residues. CDR1 is MNHEY and CDR2 is SMNVEV in the germline V gene (reference sequence). The CDR3 region has the DNA TGTGCCAGCAGTTCTCCCTCGACAGGGACCCACGAGCAGTACTTC. Its protein is CASSSPSTGTHEQYF.

In its sample, this clone was seen a few times. This chain uses TRBV27 with TRBJ2-5, with 9 bases identical to TRBD2. V trimming: 8 bases; J trimming: 5 bases; junction bases outside the gene matches: 12. There are 15 residues in the CDR3. Per germline, CDR1 MNHEY and CDR2 SMNVEV (reference sequence). The CDR3 DNA reads TGTGCCAGCCACAAAGCGGGAGGCCCTCGCGAGACCCAGTACTTC. Amino acids: CASHKAGGPRETQYF.

The V gene is TRBV5-6, the J gene TRBJ2-7; TRBD1 or TRBD2 may be the D gene (5 bases each). Trimming took off 5 bases at V and 0 bases at J, with 18 bases between the two ends. Germline values: CDR1 SGHDT, CDR2 YYEEEE. CDR3 length: 16 amino acids. CDR3 nucleotide sequence: TGTGCCAGCAGGCCGTACGGGGCATCCCTCTCCTACGAGCAGTACTTC. This sequence encodes CASRPYGASLSYEQYF.

The V call is TRBV19, the J call TRBJ2-4; D unresolved. Germline V CDR1 and CDR2: LNHDA, SQIVND (reference sequence). This CDR3 is built from 19 residues. Trimming took off 6 bases at V and 0 bases at J, with 24 bases between the two ends. The CDR3 DNA reads as TGTGCCAGTAGGGGCCGCGCTAAAGACGATTTCGGAGCCAAAAACATTCAGTACTTC. Translating it yields CASRGRAKDDFGAKNIQYF.

V usage is TRBV19 and J usage is TRBJ2-1; TRBD2 matches at 10 bases. V gave up 5 bases and J gave up 3 bases; unmatched junction bases: 7. CDR3 size: 16 residues. From germline, CDR1 is LNHDA and CDR2 SQIVND (reference sequence). CDR3 residues: CASSPSLAGGYNEQFF. The DNA of the CDR3 is TGTGCCAGTAGTCCCTCATTAGCGGGGGGCTACAATGAGCAGTTCTTC.

The V call is TRBV7-9, the J call TRBJ2-6; unclear D gene. The V and J ends lost 1 base and 4 bases respectively, with 5 bases between them. Germline-derived CDR1 and CDR2 are SEHNR and FQNEAQ (reference sequence). There are 14 residues in the CDR3. CDR3 protein: CASSLVSGANVLTF. The CDR3 region has the DNA TGTGCCAGCAGCTTAGTGTCCGGGGCCAACGTCCTGACTTTC.

V usage is TRBV5-1 and J usage is TRBJ1-4; tentatively, D is TRBD1 (5 bases). This CDR3 contains 15 residues. Trimming stripped 2 bases from V and 8 bases from J, with 16 bases between. Germline-derived CDR1 and CDR2 are SGHRS and YFSETQ. CDR3 sequence (DNA): TGCGCCAGCAGCTTTGACAGCGGTCTACAGGAAAAACTGTTTTTT. Translation gives CASSFDSGLQEKLFF.

This clone was found a few times. The chain recombines TRBV7-6 with TRBJ1-1; D is unclear. The germline V gene encodes CDR1 SGHVS and CDR2 FNYEAQ. The CDR3 spans 15 residues. Trimming removed 5 bases at V and 1 base at J, with 14 bases between. In nucleotides, the CDR3 is TGTGCCAGCAGCCCAGGACCCGAGGGGAACACTGAAGCTTTCTTT. It encodes CASSPGPEGNTEAFF.

This chain connects TRBV27 to TRBJ2-5, with D unresolved. CDR3 length equals 11 residues. Germline V CDR1 and CDR2: MNHEY, SMNVEV (reference sequence). V gave up 2 bases and J gave up 5 bases, with 3 bases separating them. CDR3 residues: CASSLGETQYF. The DNA for the CDR3 is TGTGCCAGCAGTTTAGGGGAGACCCAGTACTTC.

CDR3 protein: CASSVGLDGSYEQYF. The CDR3 DNA follows: TGTGCCAGCAGCGTAGGGCTAGACGGTAGCTACGAGCAGTACTTC. This chain connects TRBV9 to TRBJ2-7, with unresolved D. V lost 0 bases and J lost 3, with 13 bases in between. The CDR3 has 15 amino acids. In germline, CDR1 is SGDLS, CDR2 YYNGEE.

The chain combines TRBV2 with TRBJ2-3; D call uncertain. Per germline, CDR1 SNHLY and CDR2 FYNNEI. Trimming shortened V by 8 bases and J by 11 bases, and 5 bases separated the two germline ends. This CDR3 spans 8 amino acids. CDR3 DNA: TGTGCCAGCTCAGGGCAGTATTTT. Translated, it gives CASSGQYF.

The V and J genes are TRBV19 and TRBJ2-5, with TRBD2 matching over 10 bases. There are 14 residues in the CDR3. The germline gives CDR1 LNHDA, CDR2 SQIVND (reference sequence). V was pared by 5 bases and J by 3 bases, with 3 bases of the junction left unmatched. The CDR3 DNA is TGTGCCAGTAGTCTCGGACTAGCGGAAGAGACCCAGTACTTC. Translating gives CASSLGLAEETQYF.

This chain links TRBV5-1 with TRBJ2-1, with 8 bases fitting TRBD2. The CDR3 runs 15 residues. Germline V gene lookup returns CDR1 SGHRS and CDR2 YFSETQ. J gave up 2 bases and V 4 bases, and 5 bases lay outside the gene matches. The CDR3 DNA reads TGCGCCAGCAGCCCCACGACTAGCGCCTACAATGAGCAGTTCTTC. The encoded protein is CASSPTTSAYNEQFF.

V usage is TRBV6-1 and J usage is TRBJ2-1; the D is unclear. CDR1 MNHNS and CDR2 SASEGT come from the germline V gene. Trimming shortened V by 1 base and J by 6 bases, and 16 bases separated the two germline ends. The CDR3 covers 16 residues. The CDR3 region has the DNA TGTGCCAGCAGTGAAGATATTTTAGAGGTCGCCAATGAGCAGTTCTTC. Amino acids: CASSEDILEVANEQFF.

The chain carries TRBV10-1 and TRBJ2-7; TRBD2 matches at 10 bases. The CDR3 has 14 amino acids. The V segment lost 5 bases and the J segment 6 bases; nucleotides outside the gene matches: 7. CDR1 is WNHNN, CDR2 SYGVQD, per germline (reference sequence). CDR3 sequence reads: CASSPSGSAAEQYF. In nucleotides, the CDR3 is TGCGCCAGCAGTCCTAGCGGGAGCGCGGCCGAGCAGTACTTC.